This entry features one T cell receptor (beta chain) sequence. Its target is not known. The record originates from a study of T cell responses to AZD1222 COVID-19 vaccine. Study-wide results and limits: Every sample of the repertoires postdated the peak T cell response. Females made up more of the donors, who were largely white British, and clonal diversity may have come out too low. Targets within unmutated variant regions were reportedly found for nearly half of spike-specific TCRs.

Germline-derived CDR1 and CDR2 are MNHNY and SVGAGI (reference sequence). There are 14 residues in the CDR3. The germline V and J ends were trimmed by 1 base and 8 bases, with 11 bases remaining between them. Here immunoSEQ multiplex PCR was the method, and the copy in TCRdb shows in-frame clones only, minus some. This sample has roughly 91,000 clones, with about 85% found just once. The TCR comes from an adult in good health. V gene TRBV6-6 combines with J gene TRBJ2-2; no clear D gene. The sequences come from peripheral blood, collected on day 0 of AZD1222 vaccination. CDR3 DNA sequence: TGTGCCAGCAGTTACTTGGCCTCGGAAGGGGAGCTGTTTTTT. It specifies CASSYLASEGELFF.